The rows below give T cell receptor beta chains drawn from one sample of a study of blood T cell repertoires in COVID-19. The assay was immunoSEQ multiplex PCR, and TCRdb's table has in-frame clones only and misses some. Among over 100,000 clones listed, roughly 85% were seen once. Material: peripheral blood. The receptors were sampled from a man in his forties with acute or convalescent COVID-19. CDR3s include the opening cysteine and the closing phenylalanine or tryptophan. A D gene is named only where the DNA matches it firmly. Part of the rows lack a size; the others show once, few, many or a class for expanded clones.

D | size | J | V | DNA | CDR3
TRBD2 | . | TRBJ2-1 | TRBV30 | TGTGCCTGGAGGAGGAGCGGGAGGGCCTACAATGAGCAGTTCTTC | CAWRRSGRAYNEQFF
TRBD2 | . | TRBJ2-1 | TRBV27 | TGTGCCAGCAGTTTATCGCGGACTAGCGGGAGGGCCGGGAATGAGCAGTTCTTC | CASSLSRTSGRAGNEQFF
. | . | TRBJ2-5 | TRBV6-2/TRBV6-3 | TGTGCCAGCAGTCGTTCGGGGGAGACCCAGTACTTC | CASSRSGETQYF
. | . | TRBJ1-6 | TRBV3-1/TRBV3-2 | TGTGCCAGCAGCCAGGGGAGAAATTCACCCCTCCACTTT | CASSQGRNSPLHF
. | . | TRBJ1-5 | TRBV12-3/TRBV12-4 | TGTGCCAGCAGCCGGGTCCAGGGACAGCCCCAGCATTTT | CASSRVQGQPQHF
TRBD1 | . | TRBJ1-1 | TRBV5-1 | TGCGCCAGCAGCTCCCGACAGGGGGGCGACACTGAAGCTTTCTTT | CASSSRQGGDTEAFF
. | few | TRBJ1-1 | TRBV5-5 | TGTGCCAGCAGCTCGGGGTCGCCCCTACGCGTGAACACTGAAGCTTTCTTT | CASSSGSPLRVNTEAFF
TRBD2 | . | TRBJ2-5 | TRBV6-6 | TGTGCCAGCAGTCGAGACGGCGGGGGATATAGGGAGACCCAGTACTTC | CASSRDGGGYRETQYF
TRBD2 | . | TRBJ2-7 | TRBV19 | TGTGCCAGTACCCCCCCTGGGACTAGCGGAAGGGGAGGCGAGCAGTACTTC | CASTPPGTSGRGGEQYF
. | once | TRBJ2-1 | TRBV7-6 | TGTGCCAGCAGCTTATTTCAGGGGGGTGCGGGGAATGAGCAGTTCTTC | CASSLFQGGAGNEQFF
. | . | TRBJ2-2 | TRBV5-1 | TGCGCCAGCAGCTTGGATGCGGGATCGAACACCGGGGAGCTGTTTTTT | CASSLDAGSNTGELFF
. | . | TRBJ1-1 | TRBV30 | TGTGCCTGGATAAGACCAGAGGGATCGGACACTGAAGCTTTCTTT | CAWIRPEGSDTEAFF
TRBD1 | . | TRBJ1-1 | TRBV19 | TGTGCCAGCGACAACGACAGGGAACGGAACACTGAAGCTTTCTTT | CASDNDRERNTEAFF
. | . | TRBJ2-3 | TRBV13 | TGTGCCAGCAGCTTAAACCGACTTGACACAGATACGCAGTATTTT | CASSLNRLDTDTQYF
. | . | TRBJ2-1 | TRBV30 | TGTGCCTGGAGTGTACCGGGGACTTCCCACTACAATGAGCAGTTCTTC | CAWSVPGTSHYNEQFF
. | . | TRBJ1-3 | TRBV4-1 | TGCGCCAGCAGCCAAGAAACCGCGCGGGGGCCTGGAAACACCATATATTTT | CASSQETARGPGNTIYF
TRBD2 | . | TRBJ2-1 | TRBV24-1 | TGTGCCACCAGTGATTTATTAATAGCGGGAGTGGGTGAGCAGTTCTTC | CATSDLLIAGVGEQFF
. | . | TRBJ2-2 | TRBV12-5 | TGTGCTAGTGGTACTGGGGGGAGTGTGGTAGCCGGGGAGCTGTTTTTT | CASGTGGSVVAGELFF
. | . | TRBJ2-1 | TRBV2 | TGTGCCAGCAGCTTGGAGCTATACAATGAGCAGTTCTTC | CASSLELYNEQFF
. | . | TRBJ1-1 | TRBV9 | TGTGCCAGCAGCGCCTCGACAGCCAACACTGAAGCTTTCTTT | CASSASTANTEAFF
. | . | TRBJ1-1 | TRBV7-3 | TGTGCCAGCAGCTTAAATGGGCAGTTCGGTGGGACTGAAGCTTTCTTT | CASSLNGQFGGTEAFF
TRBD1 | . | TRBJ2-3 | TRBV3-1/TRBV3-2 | TGTGCCAGCAGCCAAGCAGACAGGGGTAGGACAGATACGCAGTATTTT | CASSQADRGRTDTQYF
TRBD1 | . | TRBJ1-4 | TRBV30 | TGTGCCTGGAGTTTGGACAGGTATAATGAAAAACTGTTTTTT | CAWSLDRYNEKLFF
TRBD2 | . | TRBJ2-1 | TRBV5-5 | TGTGCCAGCAGCTTGCTGACTAGCGGGATGATTGGTGAGCAGTTCTTC | CASSLLTSGMIGEQFF
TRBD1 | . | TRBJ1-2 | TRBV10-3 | TGTGCCATCAGCAACCGGGACAGGGAGCATGGCTACACCTTC | CAISNRDREHGYTF
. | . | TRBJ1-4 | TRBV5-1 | TGCGCCAGCAGCTTGGCCGGCAGGGCAACTAATGAAAAACTGTTTTTT | CASSLAGRATNEKLFF
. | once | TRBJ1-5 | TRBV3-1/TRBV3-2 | TGTGCCAGCAGCCAAGAGCAGTACGTCAATCAGCCCCAGCATTTT | CASSQEQYVNQPQHF
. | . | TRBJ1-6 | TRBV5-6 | TGTGCCAGCAGCTTGACCTACCCCATCTCCAATTCACCCCTCCACTTT | CASSLTYPISNSPLHF
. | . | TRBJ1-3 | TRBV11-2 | TGTGCCAGCAGCTCGACAGGTCCCTTGGCTTTT | CASSSTGPLAF
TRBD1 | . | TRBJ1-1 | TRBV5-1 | TGCGCCAGCAGCTGGGACAGGGCTCGGAACACTGAAGCTTTCTTT | CASSWDRARNTEAFF
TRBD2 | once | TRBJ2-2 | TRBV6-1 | TGTGCCAGCAGTGAAAGAGCGGGGTTGAACACCGGGGAGCTGTTTTTT | CASSERAGLNTGELFF
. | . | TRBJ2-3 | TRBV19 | TGTGCCCCTGGGGGAGGTAGCACAGATACGCAGTATTTT | CAPGGGSTDTQYF
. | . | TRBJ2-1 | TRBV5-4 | TGTGCCAGCATCCCCGGTCCACTAGAAGCCTACAATGAGCAGTTCTTC | CASIPGPLEAYNEQFF
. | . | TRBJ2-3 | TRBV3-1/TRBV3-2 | TGTGCCAGCAGCCAAGTCGGGGGAGATACGCAGTATTTT | CASSQVGGDTQYF
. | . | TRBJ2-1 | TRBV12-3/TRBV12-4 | TGTGCCAGCAGTTCCCACCCCTGGGGGGAGTTCTTC | CASSSHPWGEFF
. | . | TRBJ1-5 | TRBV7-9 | TGTGCCAGCAGCCGGGACGTGGGGGACTCCCAGCATTTT | CASSRDVGDSQHF
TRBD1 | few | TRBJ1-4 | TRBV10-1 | TGCGCCAGCAGCGACGGGACAGTTAATGAAAAACTGTTTTTT | CASSDGTVNEKLFF
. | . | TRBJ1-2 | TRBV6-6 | TGTGCCAGCAGTTACCTGGGAGCGGGCTACACCTTC | CASSYLGAGYTF
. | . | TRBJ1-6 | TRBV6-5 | TGTGCCAGCGGAAGAGACAGTGCGGTTAATTCACCCCTCCACTTT | CASGRDSAVNSPLHF
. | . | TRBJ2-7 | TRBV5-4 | TGTGCCTGGGGGGGCAGCTACGAGCAGTACTTC | CAWGGSYEQYF
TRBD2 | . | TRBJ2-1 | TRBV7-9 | TGTGCCAGCAGCGTTCAACGGACTAGCGGGAGTAGTGAGCAGTTCTTC | CASSVQRTSGSSEQFF
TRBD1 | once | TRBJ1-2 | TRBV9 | TGTGCCAGCAGCAACCTAGGACAGGGGTATGGCTACACCTTC | CASSNLGQGYGYTF